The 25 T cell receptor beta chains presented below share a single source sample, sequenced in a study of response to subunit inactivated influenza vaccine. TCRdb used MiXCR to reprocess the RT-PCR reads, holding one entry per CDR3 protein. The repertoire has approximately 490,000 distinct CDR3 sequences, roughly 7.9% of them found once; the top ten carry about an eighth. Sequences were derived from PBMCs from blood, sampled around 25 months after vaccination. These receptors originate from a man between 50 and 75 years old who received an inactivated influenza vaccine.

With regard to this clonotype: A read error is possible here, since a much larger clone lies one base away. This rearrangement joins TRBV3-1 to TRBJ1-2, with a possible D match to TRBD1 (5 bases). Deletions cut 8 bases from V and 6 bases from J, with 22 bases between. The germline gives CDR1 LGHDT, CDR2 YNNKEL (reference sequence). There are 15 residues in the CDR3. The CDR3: CASRPIGGAGNGYTF. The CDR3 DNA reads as TGTGCCAGCCGCCCTATAGGAGGGGCAGGGAATGGCTACACCTTC.

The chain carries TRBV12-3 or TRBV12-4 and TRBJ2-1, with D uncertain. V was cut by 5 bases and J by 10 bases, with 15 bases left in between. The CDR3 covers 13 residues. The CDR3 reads CASSLELGYEQFF. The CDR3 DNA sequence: TGTGCCAGCAGTCTTGAACTTGGATACGAGCAGTTCTTC.

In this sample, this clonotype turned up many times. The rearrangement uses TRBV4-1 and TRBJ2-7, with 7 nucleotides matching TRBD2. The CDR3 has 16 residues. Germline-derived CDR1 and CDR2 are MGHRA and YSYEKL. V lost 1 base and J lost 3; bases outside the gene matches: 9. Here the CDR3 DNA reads TGCGCCAGCAGCCAAGTGTCTGGACTAGTTGGCTACGAGCAGTACTTC. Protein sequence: CASSQVSGLVGYEQYF.

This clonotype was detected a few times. The DNA for the CDR3 is TGTGCCAGCAGCCTACGACTAGCGGGGGACCTTGAGCAGTACTTC. Translated: CASSLRLAGDLEQYF. The chain recombines TRBV7-9 with TRBJ2-7; 12 nucleotides line up with TRBD2. The CDR3 sequence is 15 residues long. The junction had 9 bases not matched to a gene; V was cut back by 5 bases and J by 7 bases. Germline values: CDR1 SEHNR, CDR2 FQNEAQ (reference sequence).

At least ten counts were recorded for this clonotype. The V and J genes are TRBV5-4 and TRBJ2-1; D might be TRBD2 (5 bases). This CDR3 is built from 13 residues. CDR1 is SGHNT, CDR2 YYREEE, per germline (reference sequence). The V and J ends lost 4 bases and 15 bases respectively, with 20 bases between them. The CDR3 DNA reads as TGTGCCAGCAGCCCCCGTTTTCTCGGGGAGTTGTTCTTC. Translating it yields CASSPRFLGELFF.

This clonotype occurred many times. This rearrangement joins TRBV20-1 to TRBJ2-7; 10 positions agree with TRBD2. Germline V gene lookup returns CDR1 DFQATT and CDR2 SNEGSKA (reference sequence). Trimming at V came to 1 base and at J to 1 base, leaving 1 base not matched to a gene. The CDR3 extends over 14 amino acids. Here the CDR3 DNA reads TGCAGTGCTAGAGGGACTAGCGGTTCCTACGAGCAGTACTTC. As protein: CSARGTSGSYEQYF.

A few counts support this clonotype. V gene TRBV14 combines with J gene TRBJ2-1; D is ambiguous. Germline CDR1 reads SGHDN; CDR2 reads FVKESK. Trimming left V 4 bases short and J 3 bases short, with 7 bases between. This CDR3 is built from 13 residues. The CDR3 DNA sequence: TGTGCCAGCAGCCTCATTGGCTACAATGAGCAGTTCTTC. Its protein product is CASSLIGYNEQFF. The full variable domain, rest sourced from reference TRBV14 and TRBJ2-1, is EAGVTQFPSHSVIEKGQTVTLRCDPISGHDNLYWYRRVMGKEIKFLLHFVKESKQDESGMPNNRFLAERTGGTYSTLKVQPAELEDSGVYFCASSLIGYNEQFFGPGTRLTVL.

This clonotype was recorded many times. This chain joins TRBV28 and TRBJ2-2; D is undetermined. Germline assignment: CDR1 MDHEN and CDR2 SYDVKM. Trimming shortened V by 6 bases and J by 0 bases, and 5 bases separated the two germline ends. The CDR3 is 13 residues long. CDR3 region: CASRPTNTGELFF. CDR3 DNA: TGTGCCAGCAGACCCACGAACACCGGGGAGCTGTTTTTT.

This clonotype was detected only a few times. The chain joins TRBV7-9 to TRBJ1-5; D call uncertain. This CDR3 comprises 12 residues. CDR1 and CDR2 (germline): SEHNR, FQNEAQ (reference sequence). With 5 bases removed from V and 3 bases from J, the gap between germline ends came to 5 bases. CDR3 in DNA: TGTGCCAGCAGCAAGGACAATCAGCCCCAGCATTTT. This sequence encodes CASSKDNQPQHF.

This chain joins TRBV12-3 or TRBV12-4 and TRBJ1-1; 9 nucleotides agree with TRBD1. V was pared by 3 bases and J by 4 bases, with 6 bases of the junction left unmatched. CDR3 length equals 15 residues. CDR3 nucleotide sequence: TGTGCCAGCAGTTTCTCGACAGGGGGTAGCACTGAAGCTTTCTTT. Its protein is CASSFSTGGSTEAFF.

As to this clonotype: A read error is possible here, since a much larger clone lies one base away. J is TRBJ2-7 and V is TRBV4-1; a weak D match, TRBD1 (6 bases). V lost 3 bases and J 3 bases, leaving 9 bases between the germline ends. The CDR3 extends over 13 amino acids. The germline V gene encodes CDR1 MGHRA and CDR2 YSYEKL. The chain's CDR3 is CASSHPQGYEQYF. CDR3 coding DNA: TGCGCCAGCAGCCACCCACAGGGCTACGAGCAGTACTTC.

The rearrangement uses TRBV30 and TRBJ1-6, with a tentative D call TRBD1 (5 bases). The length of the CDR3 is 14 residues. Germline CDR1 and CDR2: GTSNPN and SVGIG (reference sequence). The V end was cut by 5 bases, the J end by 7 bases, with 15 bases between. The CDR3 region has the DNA TGTGCCTGGGGCATGGGGACGGTAAATTCACCCCTCCACTTT. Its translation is CAWGMGTVNSPLHF. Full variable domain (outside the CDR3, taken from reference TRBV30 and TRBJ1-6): SQTIHQWPATLVQPVGSPLSLECTVEGTSNPNLYWYRQAAGRGLQLLFYSVGIGQISSEVPQNLSASRPQDRQFILSSKKLLLSDSGFYLCAWGMGTVNSPLHFGNGTRLTVT.

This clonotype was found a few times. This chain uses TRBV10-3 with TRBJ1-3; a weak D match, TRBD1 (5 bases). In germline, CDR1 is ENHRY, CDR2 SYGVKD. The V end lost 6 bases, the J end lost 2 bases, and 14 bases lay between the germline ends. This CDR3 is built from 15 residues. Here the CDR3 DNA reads TGTGCCATCAGGGACACAGCGCAGCCTGGAAACACCATATATTTT. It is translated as CAIRDTAQPGNTIYF.

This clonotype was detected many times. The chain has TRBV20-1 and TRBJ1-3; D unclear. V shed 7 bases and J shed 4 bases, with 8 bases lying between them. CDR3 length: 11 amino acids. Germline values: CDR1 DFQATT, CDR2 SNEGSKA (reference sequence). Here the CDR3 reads CSVNSGNTIYF. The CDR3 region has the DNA TGCAGTGTAAACTCAGGAAACACCATATATTTT.

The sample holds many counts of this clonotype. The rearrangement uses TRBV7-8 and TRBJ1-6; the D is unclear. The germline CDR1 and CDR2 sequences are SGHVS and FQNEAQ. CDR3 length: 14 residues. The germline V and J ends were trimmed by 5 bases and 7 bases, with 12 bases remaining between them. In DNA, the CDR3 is TGTGCCAGCAGCCCAAATCGGGGAAATTCACCCCTCCACTTT. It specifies CASSPNRGNSPLHF.

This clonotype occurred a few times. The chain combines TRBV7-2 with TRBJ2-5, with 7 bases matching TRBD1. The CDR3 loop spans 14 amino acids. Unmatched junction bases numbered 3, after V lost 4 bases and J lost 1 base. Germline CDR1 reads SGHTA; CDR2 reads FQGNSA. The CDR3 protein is CASSSHRGQETQYF. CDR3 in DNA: TGTGCCAGCAGCTCACACAGGGGCCAAGAGACCCAGTACTTC.

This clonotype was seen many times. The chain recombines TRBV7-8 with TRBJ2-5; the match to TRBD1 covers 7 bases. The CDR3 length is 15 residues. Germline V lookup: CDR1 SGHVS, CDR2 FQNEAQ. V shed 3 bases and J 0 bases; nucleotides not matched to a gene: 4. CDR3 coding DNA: TGTGCCAGCAGCTTGGACAGGCAAAACCAAGAGACCCAGTACTTC. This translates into CASSLDRQNQETQYF. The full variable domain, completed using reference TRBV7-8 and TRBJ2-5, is GAGVSQSPRYKVAKRGQDVALRCDPISGHVSLFWYQQALGQGPEFLTYFQNEAQLDKSGLPSDRFFAERPEGSVSTLKIQRTQQEDSAVYLCASSLDRQNQETQYFGPGTRLLVL.

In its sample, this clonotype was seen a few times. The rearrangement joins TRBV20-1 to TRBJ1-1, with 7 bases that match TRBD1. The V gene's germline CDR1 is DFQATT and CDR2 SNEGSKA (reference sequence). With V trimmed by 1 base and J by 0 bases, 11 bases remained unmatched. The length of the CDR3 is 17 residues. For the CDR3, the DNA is TGCAGTGCTAGAGCTACACCGGGACAGCTCATGAACACTGAAGCTTTCTTT. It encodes CSARATPGQLMNTEAFF.

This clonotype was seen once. The CDR3 nucleotides read TGCAGTGCTAGTGACCTGCTGGGGGGTAACAATGAGCAGTTCTTC. Protein: CSASDLLGGNNEQFF. The V gene is TRBV20-1, the J gene TRBJ2-1; possibly TRBD2 for D (6 bases). The germline V gene has CDR1 DFQATT and CDR2 SNEGSKA (reference sequence). The V end lost 3 bases, the J end lost 5 bases, and 17 bases lay between the germline ends. The CDR3 runs to 15 residues.

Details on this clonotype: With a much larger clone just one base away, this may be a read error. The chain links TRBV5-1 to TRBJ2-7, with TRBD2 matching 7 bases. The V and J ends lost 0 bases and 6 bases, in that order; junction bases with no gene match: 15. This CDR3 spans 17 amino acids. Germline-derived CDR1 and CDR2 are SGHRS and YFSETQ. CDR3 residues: CASSLVTRGRRVVEQYF. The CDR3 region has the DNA TGCGCCAGCAGCTTGGTGACTCGCGGGAGACGAGTAGTCGAGCAGTACTTC.

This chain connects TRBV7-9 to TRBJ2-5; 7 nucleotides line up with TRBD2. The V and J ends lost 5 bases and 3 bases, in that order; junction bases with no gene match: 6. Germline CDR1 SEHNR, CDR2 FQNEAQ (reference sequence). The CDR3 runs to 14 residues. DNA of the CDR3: TGTGCCAGCAGCCAAGTCGGGGGGAAAGAGACCCAGTACTTC. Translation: CASSQVGGKETQYF.

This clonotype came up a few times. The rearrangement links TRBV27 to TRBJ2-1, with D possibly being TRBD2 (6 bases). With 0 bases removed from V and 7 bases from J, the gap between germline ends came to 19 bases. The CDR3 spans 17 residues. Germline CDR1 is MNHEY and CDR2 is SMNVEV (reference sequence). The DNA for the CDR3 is TGTGCCAGCAGTTTATCCTATTCGGCGGGATTTTTAAATGAGCAGTTCTTC. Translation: CASSLSYSAGFLNEQFF.

CDR3 bases: TGTGCCAGCAGTCTCACGCCAGAGGGGGCCTTGTACGAGCAGTACTTC. Amino acid sequence: CASSLTPEGALYEQYF. The V and J genes are TRBV6-1 and TRBJ2-7, with 7 nucleotides matching TRBD1. J gave up 4 bases and V 5 bases, and 14 bases lay outside the gene matches. CDR3 length: 16 amino acids. Looked up from germline, CDR1 is MNHNS and CDR2 is SASEGT.

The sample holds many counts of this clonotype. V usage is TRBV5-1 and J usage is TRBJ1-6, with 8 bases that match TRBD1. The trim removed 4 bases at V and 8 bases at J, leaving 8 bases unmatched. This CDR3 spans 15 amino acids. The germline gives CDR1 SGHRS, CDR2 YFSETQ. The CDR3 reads CASSNSGGRDSPLHF. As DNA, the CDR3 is TGCGCCAGCAGCAACTCAGGGGGCCGGGATTCACCCCTCCACTTT.

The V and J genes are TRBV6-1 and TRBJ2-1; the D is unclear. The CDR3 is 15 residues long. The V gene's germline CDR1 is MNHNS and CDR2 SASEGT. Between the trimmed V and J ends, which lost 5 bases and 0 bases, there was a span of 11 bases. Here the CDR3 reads CASSRSVGSYNEQFF. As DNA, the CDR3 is TGTGCCAGCAGTAGGTCGGTGGGCTCCTACAATGAGCAGTTCTTC.